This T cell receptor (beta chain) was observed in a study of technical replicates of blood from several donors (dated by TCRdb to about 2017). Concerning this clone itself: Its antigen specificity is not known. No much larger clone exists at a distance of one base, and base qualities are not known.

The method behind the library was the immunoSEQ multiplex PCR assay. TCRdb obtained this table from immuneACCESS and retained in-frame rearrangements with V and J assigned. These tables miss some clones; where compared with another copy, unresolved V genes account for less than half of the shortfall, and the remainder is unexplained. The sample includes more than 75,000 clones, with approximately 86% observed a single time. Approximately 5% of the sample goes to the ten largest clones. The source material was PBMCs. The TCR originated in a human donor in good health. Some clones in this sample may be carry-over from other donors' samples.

The CDR3 corresponds to CASSLKHRESYEQYF. The nucleotide sequence is TGTGCCAGCAGTCTAAAACACAGGGAAAGCTACGAGCAGTACTTC. The chain employs TRBV6-5 and TRBJ2-7; possibly the D gene is TRBD1, per 6 matching bases. The CDR3 numbers 15 residues from cysteine through phenylalanine. CDR3 DNA is the only sequence kept; it has 45 bases, read in frame from the first base. Reading the germline V gene gives CDR1 MNHEY and CDR2 SVGAGI. V is pared back by 5 bases and J by 3 bases, with 17 bases lying between the germline termini.